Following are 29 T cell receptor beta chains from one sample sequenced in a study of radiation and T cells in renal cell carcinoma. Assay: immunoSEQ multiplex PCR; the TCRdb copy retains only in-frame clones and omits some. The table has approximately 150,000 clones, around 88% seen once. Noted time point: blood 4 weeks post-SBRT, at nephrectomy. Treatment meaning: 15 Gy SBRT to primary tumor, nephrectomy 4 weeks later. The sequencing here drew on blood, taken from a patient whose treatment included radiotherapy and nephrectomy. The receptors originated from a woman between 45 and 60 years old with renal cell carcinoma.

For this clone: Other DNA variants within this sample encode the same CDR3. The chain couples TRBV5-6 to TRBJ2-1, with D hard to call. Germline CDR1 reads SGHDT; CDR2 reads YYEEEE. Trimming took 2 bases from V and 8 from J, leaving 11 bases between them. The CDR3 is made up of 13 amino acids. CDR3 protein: CASSLGPTDEQFF. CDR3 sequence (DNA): TGTGCCAGCAGCTTAGGACCGACGGATGAGCAGTTCTTC.

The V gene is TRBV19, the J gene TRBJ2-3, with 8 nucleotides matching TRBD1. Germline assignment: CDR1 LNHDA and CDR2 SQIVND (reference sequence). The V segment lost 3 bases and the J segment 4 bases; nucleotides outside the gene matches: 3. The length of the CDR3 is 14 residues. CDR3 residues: CASSITGGSDTQYF. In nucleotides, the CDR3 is TGTGCCAGTAGTATCACAGGGGGTTCAGATACGCAGTATTTT.

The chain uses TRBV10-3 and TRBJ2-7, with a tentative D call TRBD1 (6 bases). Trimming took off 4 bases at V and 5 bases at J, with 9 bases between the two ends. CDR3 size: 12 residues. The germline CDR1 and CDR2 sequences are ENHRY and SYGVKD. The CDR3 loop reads CAISGPGDEQYF. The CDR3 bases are TGTGCCATCAGTGGCCCAGGGGACGAGCAGTACTTC.

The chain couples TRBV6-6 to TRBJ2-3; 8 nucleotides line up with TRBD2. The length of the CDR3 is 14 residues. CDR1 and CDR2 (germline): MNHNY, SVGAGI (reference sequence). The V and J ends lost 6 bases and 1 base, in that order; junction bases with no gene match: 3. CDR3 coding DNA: TGTGCCAGCAGCGTAGCGGGGCGCACAGATACGCAGTATTTT. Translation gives CASSVAGRTDTQYF.

The CDR3 bases are TGCGCCAGCAGGAGGTCGGTCTTACCGGGGATGGGGGATGAGCAGTTCTTC. Amino acids: CASRRSVLPGMGDEQFF. The rearrangement links TRBV5-1 to TRBJ2-1; perhaps D is TRBD1 or TRBD2 (5 bases each). The CDR3 covers 17 residues. Germline V CDR1 and CDR2: SGHRS, YFSETQ. V shed 5 bases and J shed 8 bases, with 26 bases lying between them.

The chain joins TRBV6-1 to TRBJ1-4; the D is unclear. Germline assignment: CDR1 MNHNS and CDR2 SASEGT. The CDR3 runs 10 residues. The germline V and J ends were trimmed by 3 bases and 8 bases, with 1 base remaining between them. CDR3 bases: TGTGCCAGCAGTGAGGAAAAACTGTTTTTT. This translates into CASSEEKLFF.

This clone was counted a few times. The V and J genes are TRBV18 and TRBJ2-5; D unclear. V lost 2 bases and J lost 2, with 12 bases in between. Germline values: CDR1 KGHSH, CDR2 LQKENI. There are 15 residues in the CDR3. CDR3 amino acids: CASSPETGPQETQYF. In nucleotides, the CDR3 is TGTGCCAGCTCACCAGAAACGGGTCCTCAAGAGACCCAGTACTTC.

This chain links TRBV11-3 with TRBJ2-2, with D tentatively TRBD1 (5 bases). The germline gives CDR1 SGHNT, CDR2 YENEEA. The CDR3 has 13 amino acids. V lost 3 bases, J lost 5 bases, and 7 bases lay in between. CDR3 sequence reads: CASSFQGTGELFF. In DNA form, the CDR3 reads TGTGCCAGCAGCTTCCAGGGAACCGGGGAGCTGTTTTTT.

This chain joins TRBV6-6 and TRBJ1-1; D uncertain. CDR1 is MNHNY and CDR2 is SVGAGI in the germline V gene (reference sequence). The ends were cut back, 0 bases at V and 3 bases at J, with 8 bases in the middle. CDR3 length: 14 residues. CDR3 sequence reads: CASSYSRGYTEAFF. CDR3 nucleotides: TGTGCCAGCAGTTACTCGAGAGGGTACACTGAAGCTTTCTTT.

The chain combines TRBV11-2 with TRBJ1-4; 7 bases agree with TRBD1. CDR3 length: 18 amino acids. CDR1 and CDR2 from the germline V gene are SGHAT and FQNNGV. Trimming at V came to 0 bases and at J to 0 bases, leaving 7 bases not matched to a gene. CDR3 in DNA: TGTGCCAGCAGCTTAGATGGGGGGACAGAAGCAACTAATGAAAAACTGTTTTTT. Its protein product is CASSLDGGTEATNEKLFF.

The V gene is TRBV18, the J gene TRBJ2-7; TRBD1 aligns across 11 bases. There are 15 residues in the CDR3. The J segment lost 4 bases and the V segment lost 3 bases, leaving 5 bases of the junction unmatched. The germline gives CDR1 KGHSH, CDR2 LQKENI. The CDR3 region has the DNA TGTGCCAGCTCACCCGGGACAGGGGGAATGTACGAGCAGTACTTC. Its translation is CASSPGTGGMYEQYF.

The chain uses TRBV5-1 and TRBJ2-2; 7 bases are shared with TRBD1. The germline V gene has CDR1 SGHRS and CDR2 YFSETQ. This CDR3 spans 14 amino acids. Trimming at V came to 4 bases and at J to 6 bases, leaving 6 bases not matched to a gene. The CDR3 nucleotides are TGCGCCAGCAGCGGAAGAACAGGGGCCGGGGAGCTGTTTTTT. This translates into CASSGRTGAGELFF.

Written as DNA, the CDR3 is TGTGCCAGCTCAGAGACAGGGTTGTTGTCGAGCACCGGGGAGCTGTTTTTT. Protein: CASSETGLLSSTGELFF. The chain couples TRBV18 to TRBJ2-2; 7 positions agree with TRBD1. Per germline, CDR1 KGHSH and CDR2 LQKENI. V shed 5 bases, J shed 4 bases, and the junction held 13 bases outside the gene matches. The CDR3 loop spans 17 amino acids.

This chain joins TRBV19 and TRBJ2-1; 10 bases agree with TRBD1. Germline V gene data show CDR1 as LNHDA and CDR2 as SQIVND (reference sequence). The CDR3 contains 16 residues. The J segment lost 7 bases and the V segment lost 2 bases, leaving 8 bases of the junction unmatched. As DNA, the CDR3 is TGTGCCAGTAGTATACTAGTGGGACAGGGGTTTAATGAGCAGTTCTTC. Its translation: CASSILVGQGFNEQFF.

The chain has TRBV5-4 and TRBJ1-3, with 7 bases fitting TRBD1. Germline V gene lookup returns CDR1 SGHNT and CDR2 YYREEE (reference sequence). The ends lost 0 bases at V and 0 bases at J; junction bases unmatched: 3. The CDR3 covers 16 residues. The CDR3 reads CASSLGGTASGNTIYF. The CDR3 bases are TGTGCCAGCAGCTTGGGAGGGACAGCCTCTGGAAACACCATATATTTT.

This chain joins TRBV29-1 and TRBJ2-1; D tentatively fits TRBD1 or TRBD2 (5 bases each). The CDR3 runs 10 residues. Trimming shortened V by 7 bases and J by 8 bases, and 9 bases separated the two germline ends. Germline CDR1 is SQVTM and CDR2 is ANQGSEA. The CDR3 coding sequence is TGCAGCGGTGGGGACGATGAGCAGTTCTTC. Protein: CSGGDDEQFF.

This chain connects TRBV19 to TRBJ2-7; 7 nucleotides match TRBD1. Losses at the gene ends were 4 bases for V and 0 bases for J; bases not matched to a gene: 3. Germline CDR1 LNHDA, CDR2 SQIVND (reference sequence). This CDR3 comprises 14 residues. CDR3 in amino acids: CASSTDRDSYEQYF. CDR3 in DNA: TGTGCCAGTAGTACCGACAGGGACTCCTACGAGCAGTACTTC.

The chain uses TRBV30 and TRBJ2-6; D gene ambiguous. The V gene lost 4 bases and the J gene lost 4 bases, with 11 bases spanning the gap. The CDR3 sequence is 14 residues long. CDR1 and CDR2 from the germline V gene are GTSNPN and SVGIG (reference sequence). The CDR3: CAWKPISGANVLTF. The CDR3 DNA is TGTGCCTGGAAGCCTATCTCGGGGGCCAACGTCCTGACTTTC. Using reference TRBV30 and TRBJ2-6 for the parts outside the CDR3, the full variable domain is SQTIHQWPATLVQPVGSPLSLECTVEGTSNPNLYWYRQAAGRGLQLLFYSVGIGQISSEVPQNLSASRPQDRQFILSSKKLLLSDSGFYLCAWKPISGANVLTFGAGSRLTVL.

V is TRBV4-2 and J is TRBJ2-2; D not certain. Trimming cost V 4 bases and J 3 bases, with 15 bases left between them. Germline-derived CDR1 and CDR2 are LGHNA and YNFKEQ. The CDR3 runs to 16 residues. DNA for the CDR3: TGTGCCAGCAGCCTCCAGTTTCTTGGTGACACCGGGGAGCTGTTTTTT. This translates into CASSLQFLGDTGELFF.

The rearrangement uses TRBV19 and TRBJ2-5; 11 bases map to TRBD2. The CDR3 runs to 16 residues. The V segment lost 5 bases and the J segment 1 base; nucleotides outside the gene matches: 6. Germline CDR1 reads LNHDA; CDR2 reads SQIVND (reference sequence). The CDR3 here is CASSPSGTSGQETQYF. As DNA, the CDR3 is TGTGCCAGTAGTCCTTCCGGGACTAGCGGCCAAGAGACCCAGTACTTC. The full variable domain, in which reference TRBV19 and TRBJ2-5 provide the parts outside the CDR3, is DGGITQSPKYLFRKEGQNVTLSCEQNLNHDAMYWYRQDPGQGLRLIYYSQIVNDFQKGDIAEGYSVSREKKESFPLTVTSAQKNPTAFYLCASSPSGTSGQETQYFGPGTRLLVL.

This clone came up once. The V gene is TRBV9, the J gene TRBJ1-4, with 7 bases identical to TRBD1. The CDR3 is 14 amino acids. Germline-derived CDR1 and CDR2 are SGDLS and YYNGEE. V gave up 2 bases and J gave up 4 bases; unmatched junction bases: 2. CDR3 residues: CASSVGQINEKLFF. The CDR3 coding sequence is TGTGCCAGCAGCGTGGGACAGATTAATGAAAAACTGTTTTTT.

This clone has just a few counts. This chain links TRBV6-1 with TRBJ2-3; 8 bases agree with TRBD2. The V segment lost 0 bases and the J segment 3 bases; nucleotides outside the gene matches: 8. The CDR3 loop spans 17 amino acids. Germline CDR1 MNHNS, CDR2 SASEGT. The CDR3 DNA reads TGTGCCAGCAGTGAAGCAATCGCGGGAGGTAGGACAGATACGCAGTATTTT. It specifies CASSEAIAGGRTDTQYF.

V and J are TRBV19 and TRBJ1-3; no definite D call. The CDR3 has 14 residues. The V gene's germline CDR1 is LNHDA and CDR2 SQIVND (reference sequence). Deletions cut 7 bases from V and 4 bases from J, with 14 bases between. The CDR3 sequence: CASMVRGSGNTIYF. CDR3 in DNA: TGTGCCAGTATGGTCCGTGGCTCCGGAAACACCATATATTTT. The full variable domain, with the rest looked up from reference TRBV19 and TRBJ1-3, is DGGITQSPKYLFRKEGQNVTLSCEQNLNHDAMYWYRQDPGQGLRLIYYSQIVNDFQKGDIAEGYSVSREKKESFPLTVTSAQKNPTAFYLCASMVRGSGNTIYFGEGSWLTVV.

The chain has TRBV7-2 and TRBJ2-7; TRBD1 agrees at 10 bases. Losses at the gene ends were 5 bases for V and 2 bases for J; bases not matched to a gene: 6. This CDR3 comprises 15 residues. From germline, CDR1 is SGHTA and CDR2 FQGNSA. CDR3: CASSRDRGMTYEQYF. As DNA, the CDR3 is TGTGCCAGCAGCCGGGACAGGGGAATGACCTACGAGCAGTACTTC.

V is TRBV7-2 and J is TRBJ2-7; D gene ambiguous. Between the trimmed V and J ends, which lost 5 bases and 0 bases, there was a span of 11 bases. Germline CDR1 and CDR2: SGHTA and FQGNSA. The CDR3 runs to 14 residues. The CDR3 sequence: CASSVGRTSYEQYF. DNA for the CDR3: TGTGCCAGCAGCGTCGGTAGGACCTCCTACGAGCAGTACTTC. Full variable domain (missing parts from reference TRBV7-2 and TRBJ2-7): GAGVSQSPSNKVTEKGKDVELRCDPISGHTALYWYRQSLGQGLEFLIYFQGNSAPDKSGLPSDRFSAERTGGSVSTLTIQRTQQEDSAVYLCASSVGRTSYEQYFGPGTRLTVT.

The CDR3 DNA is TGTGCCAGCAGTTTACTGAACACTGAAGCTTTCTTT. Translation gives CASSLLNTEAFF. The J gene is TRBJ1-1, the V gene TRBV28; D is ambiguous. The length of the CDR3 is 12 residues. V lost 2 bases and J lost 0, with 1 base in between. CDR1 and CDR2 from the germline V gene are MDHEN and SYDVKM.

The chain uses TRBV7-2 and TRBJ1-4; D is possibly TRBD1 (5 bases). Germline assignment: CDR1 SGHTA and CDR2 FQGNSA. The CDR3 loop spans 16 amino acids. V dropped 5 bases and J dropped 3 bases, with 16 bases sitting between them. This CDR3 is CASSLVGGRANEKLFF. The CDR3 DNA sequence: TGTGCCAGCAGCCTCGTGGGGGGTAGGGCTAATGAAAAACTGTTTTTT. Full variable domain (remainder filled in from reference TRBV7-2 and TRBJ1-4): GAGVSQSPSNKVTEKGKDVELRCDPISGHTALYWYRQSLGQGLEFLIYFQGNSAPDKSGLPSDRFSAERTGGSVSTLTIQRTQQEDSAVYLCASSLVGGRANEKLFFGSGTQLSVL.

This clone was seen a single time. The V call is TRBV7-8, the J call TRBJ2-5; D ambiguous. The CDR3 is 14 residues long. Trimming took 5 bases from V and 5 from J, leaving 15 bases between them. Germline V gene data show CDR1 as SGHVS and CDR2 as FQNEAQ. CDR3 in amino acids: CASSPGRGWETQYF. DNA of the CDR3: TGTGCCAGCAGCCCCGGCCGCGGATGGGAGACCCAGTACTTC.

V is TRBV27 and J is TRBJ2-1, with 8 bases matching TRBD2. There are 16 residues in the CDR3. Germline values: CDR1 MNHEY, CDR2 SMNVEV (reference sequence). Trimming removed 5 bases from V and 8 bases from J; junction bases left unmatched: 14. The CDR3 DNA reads TGTGCCAGCAGTCCATTAAGGAGCGGGAGAAACCATGAGCAGTTCTTC. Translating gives CASSPLRSGRNHEQFF.